Presented here are 11 T cell receptor beta chains from one specimen sequenced in a study of blood T cell repertoires in COVID-19. This table comes from immunoSEQ multiplex PCR, and its TCRdb copy is limited to in-frame clones, with some not included. The sample comprises about 350,000 clones, about nine tenths of which are singletons, and 6% to 7% rests with the top ten. The sample consisted of peripheral blood. These receptors were collected from a woman aged 50 to 60 with COVID-19, enrolled during active disease.

V usage is TRBV11-2 and J usage is TRBJ1-1; D is perhaps TRBD1 (5 bases). The CDR3 length is 14 residues. V lost 4 bases, J lost 6 bases, and 15 bases lay in between. CDR1 is SGHAT and CDR2 is FQNNGV in the germline V gene. The CDR3, as DNA: TGTGCCAGCAGCTCGGGACTTATGGCCTCTGAAGCTTTCTTT. It is translated as CASSSGLMASEAFF.

This clone showed up just a few times. J is TRBJ2-1 and V is TRBV11-2; D remains unclear. Germline CDR1 reads SGHAT; CDR2 reads FQNNGV. The CDR3 covers 15 residues. V lost 1 base to trimming and J lost 8 bases, with 15 bases between them. In DNA, the CDR3 is TGTGCCAGCAGCTTAGTCCCGGGTATCTTCGATGAGCAGTTCTTC. Translation gives CASSLVPGIFDEQFF.

The rearrangement joins TRBV15 to TRBJ2-1; TRBD2 matches 7 bases. CDR3 size: 14 residues. V gave up 1 base and J gave up 9 bases; unmatched junction bases: 6. The germline V gene has CDR1 LNHNV and CDR2 YYDKDF (reference sequence). The CDR3 DNA reads as TGTGCCACCAGCAGAGTTGCGGGAGAGGCTGAGCAGTTCTTC. The encoded protein is CATSRVAGEAEQFF.

This clone was seen once. The chain couples TRBV10-3 to TRBJ2-1; the match to TRBD2 covers 12 bases. With V trimmed by 6 bases and J by 9 bases, 15 bases remained unmatched. From germline, CDR1 is ENHRY and CDR2 SYGVKD. The CDR3 is made up of 17 amino acids. The CDR3 nucleotides read TGTGCCATCAGCGGAGAGTTTCTAGCGGGAGGGCCTCTTGAGCAGTTCTTC. Residues: CAISGEFLAGGPLEQFF.

The chain couples TRBV11-2 to TRBJ2-3; tentatively, D is TRBD1 (6 bases). CDR3 length: 15 amino acids. Germline V CDR1 and CDR2: SGHAT, FQNNGV. The V end was cut by 4 bases, the J end by 0 bases, with 11 bases between. The CDR3 DNA reads TGTGCCAGCAGCTACGGACAGCTTAGCACAGATACGCAGTATTTT. This translates into CASSYGQLSTDTQYF.

V usage is TRBV25-1 and J usage is TRBJ2-1; D not certain. V was trimmed by 6 bases and J by 7 bases, leaving 10 bases between them. In germline, CDR1 is MGHDK, CDR2 SYGVNS. CDR3 length: 12 amino acids. The CDR3 bases are TGTGCCAGCAGGGGTTCCGGGAATGAGCAGTTCTTC. This codes for CASRGSGNEQFF.

V gene TRBV27 combines with J gene TRBJ2-7; a weak D match, TRBD2 (6 bases). CDR3 length equals 13 residues. The V gene's germline CDR1 is MNHEY and CDR2 SMNVEV (reference sequence). Trimming took 6 bases from V and 3 from J, leaving 12 bases between them. CDR3 region: CASRPGGIYEQYF. CDR3 bases: TGTGCCAGCAGGCCCGGGGGTATCTACGAGCAGTACTTC.

This chain connects TRBV4-2 to TRBJ2-3; 10 bases fit TRBD2. The length of the CDR3 is 17 residues. After removal of 0 bases from V and 5 bases from J, the junction contained 8 bases not matched to a gene. Germline V gene lookup returns CDR1 LGHNA and CDR2 YNFKEQ. In nucleotides, the CDR3 is TGTGCCAGCAGCCAAGACGCACTAGCGGGATTTGGAGATACGCAGTATTTT. It yields the protein CASSQDALAGFGDTQYF.

DNA of the CDR3: TGTGCCAGCAGTTCCACCGGGAGAACAACTGAAGCTTTCTTT. It specifies CASSSTGRTTEAFF. V usage is TRBV6-5 and J usage is TRBJ1-1; D gene uncertain. The germline V gene has CDR1 MNHEY and CDR2 SVGAGI. This CDR3 has 14 amino acids. Between the trimmed V and J ends, which lost 4 bases and 5 bases, there was a span of 14 bases.

V gene TRBV29-1 combines with J gene TRBJ1-1; 10 bases are a match to TRBD1. The V gene's germline CDR1 is SQVTM and CDR2 ANQGSEA. This CDR3 region has 14 residues. V lost 2 bases to trimming and J lost 2 bases; unmatched junction nucleotides: 2. CDR3 DNA: TGCAGCGTTGAACGGACAGGGGGTAACACTGAAGCTTTCTTT. It encodes CSVERTGGNTEAFF.

This clone came up a few times. This rearrangement joins TRBV15 to TRBJ2-3, with a possible D match to TRBD1 (5 bases). V was shortened by 1 base and J by 2 bases, with 7 bases between the two germline ends. Germline values: CDR1 LNHNV, CDR2 YYDKDF (reference sequence). The CDR3 extends over 14 amino acids. The CDR3 nucleotides are TGTGCCACCAGCAGAGGGGGCCCCACAGATACGCAGTATTTT. Translated: CATSRGGPTDTQYF. Looking up the rest from reference TRBV15 and TRBJ2-3 gives the full variable domain: DAMVIQNPRYQVTQFGKPVTLSCSQTLNHNVMYWYQQKSSQAPKLLFHYYDKDFNNEADTPDNFQSRRPNTSFCFLDIRSPGLGDTAMYLCATSRGGPTDTQYFGPGTRLTVL.